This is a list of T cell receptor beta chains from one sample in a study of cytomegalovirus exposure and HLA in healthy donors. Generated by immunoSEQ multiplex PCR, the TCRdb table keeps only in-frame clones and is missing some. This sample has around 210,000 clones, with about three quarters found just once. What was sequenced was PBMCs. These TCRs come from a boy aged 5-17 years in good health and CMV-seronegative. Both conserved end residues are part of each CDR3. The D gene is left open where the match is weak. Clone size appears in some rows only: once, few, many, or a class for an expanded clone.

DNA: TGTGCCAGCAGCTTTGGAAACCGGAGAGCTGAGAGCTCCTACAATGAGCAGTTCTTC; CDR3: CASSFGNRRAESSYNEQFF; size: -; V: TRBV7-6; J: TRBJ2-1; D: -
DNA: TGTGCCAGTAGTATAAGTTATTTCGGGGGCAATCAGCCCCAGCATTTT; CDR3: CASSISYFGGNQPQHF; size: -; V: TRBV19; J: TRBJ1-5; D: -
DNA: TGTGCCAGCAGCTCCGGACAGGGAGCTTTCTTT; CDR3: CASSSGQGAFF; size: few; V: TRBV11-3; J: TRBJ1-1; D: TRBD1
DNA: TGTGCCAGCAGTCCGCCCGACAGGAACACCGGGGAGCTGTTTTTT; CDR3: CASSPPDRNTGELFF; size: -; V: TRBV28; J: TRBJ2-2; D: -
DNA: TGTGCCAGCAGCCCGGGGACTGAGCAGTACTTC; CDR3: CASSPGTEQYF; size: few; V: TRBV7-9; J: TRBJ2-7; D: -
DNA: TGTGCCAGCAGCCTCCTCCAGGGAACGAACACCGGGGAGCTGTTTTTT; CDR3: CASSLLQGTNTGELFF; size: -; V: TRBV25-1; J: TRBJ2-2; D: -
DNA: TGCGCCAGCAGCTTGGGACTAGCGGGGATCTTCGAGCAGTACTTC; CDR3: CASSLGLAGIFEQYF; size: few; V: TRBV5-1; J: TRBJ2-7; D: TRBD2
DNA: TGTGCCACCAATGACAGGGGCCCTAATCAGCCCCAGCATTTT; CDR3: CATNDRGPNQPQHF; size: -; V: TRBV6-1; J: TRBJ1-5; D: TRBD1
DNA: TGCAGCGTAGCGGGACAGGGGGCCGCTGAAGCTTTCTTT; CDR3: CSVAGQGAAEAFF; size: -; V: TRBV29-1; J: TRBJ1-1; D: TRBD1
DNA: TGTGCCAGCAGCTTACAGGTCAATAATGAAAAACTGTTTTTT; CDR3: CASSLQVNNEKLFF; size: -; V: TRBV9; J: TRBJ1-4; D: -
DNA: TGCGCCAGCAGCCCGACAGGGTCGGATTCACCCCTCCACTTT; CDR3: CASSPTGSDSPLHF; size: -; V: TRBV5-1; J: TRBJ1-6; D: TRBD1
DNA: TGTGCCAGTAGTACACGGACAGGGGAAACTGAAGCTTTCTTT; CDR3: CASSTRTGETEAFF; size: -; V: TRBV19; J: TRBJ1-1; D: TRBD1
DNA: TGTGCCAGCAGGAAGGGACTAGCGGGAGATATCTCCCCCTACGAGCAGTACTTC; CDR3: CASRKGLAGDISPYEQYF; size: -; V: TRBV27; J: TRBJ2-7; D: TRBD2
DNA: TGTGCCAGCTCACTATCCGGGACGGGGGGCGTCTACGAGCAGTACTTC; CDR3: CASSLSGTGGVYEQYF; size: -; V: TRBV18; J: TRBJ2-7; D: -